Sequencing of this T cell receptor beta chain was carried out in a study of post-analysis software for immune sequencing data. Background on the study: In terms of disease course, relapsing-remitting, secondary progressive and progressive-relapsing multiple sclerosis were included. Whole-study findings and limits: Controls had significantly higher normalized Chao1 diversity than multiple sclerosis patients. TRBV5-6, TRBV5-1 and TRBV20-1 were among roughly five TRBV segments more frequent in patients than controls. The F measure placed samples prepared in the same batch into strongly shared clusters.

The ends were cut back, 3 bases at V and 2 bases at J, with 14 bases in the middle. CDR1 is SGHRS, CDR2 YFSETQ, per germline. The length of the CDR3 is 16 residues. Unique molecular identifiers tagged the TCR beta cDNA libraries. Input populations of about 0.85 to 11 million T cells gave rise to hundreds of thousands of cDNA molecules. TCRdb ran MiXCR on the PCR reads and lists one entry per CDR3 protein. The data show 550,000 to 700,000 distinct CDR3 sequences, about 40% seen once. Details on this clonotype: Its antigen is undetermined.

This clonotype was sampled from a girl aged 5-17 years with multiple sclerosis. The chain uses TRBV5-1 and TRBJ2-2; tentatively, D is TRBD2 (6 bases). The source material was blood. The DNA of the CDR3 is TGCGCCAGCAGCTGGACTACCACGCCCAACACCGGGGAGCTGTTTTTT. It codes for CASSWTTTPNTGELFF.